This T cell receptor (beta chain) was recorded in a study of CD8 T cells in ankylosing spondylitis. Findings and limits, study-wide: What seemed typical of ankylosing spondylitis blood was a TCR beta motif built from roughly eight highly homologous variants.

Note on this clonotype: Its antigen is undetermined.

Using its own MiXCR run on the 5' RACE reads, TCRdb lists one record per CDR3 protein. This sample has approximately 400,000 distinct CDR3 sequences; roughly 15% occur once, and the top ten carry about 0.94%. This receptor was taken from a male donor with ankylosing spondylitis. Sequencing input: blood, either unsorted or a sorted T cell fraction (not recorded which).

As DNA, the CDR3 is TGCGCCAGCAGCTGGGGGCGGGGACAGGGCTTCGGTACGCAGTATTTT. Its protein is CASSWGRGQGFGTQYF. J is TRBJ2-3 and V is TRBV5-1; TRBD1 agrees at 9 bases. With V trimmed by 3 bases and J by 8 bases, 13 bases remained unmatched. The CDR3 has 16 residues. Per germline, CDR1 SGHRS and CDR2 YFSETQ.